The 26 T cell receptor beta chains given below trace back to one sample, sequenced in a study of T-cell reconstitution after alpha-beta-depleted transplantation in children. It was with unique molecular identifiers that the TCRbeta library was prepared. TCRdb reprocessed the PCR reads with MiXCR, giving one entry per CDR3 protein. The repertoire consists of 500,000 to 750,000 distinct CDR3 sequences, with over 25% occurring once and the leading ten covering about a third. The sample consisted of PBMCs, taken before TCRalphabeta/CD19-depleted stem cell transplant. The receptors derive from a boy under two years old with Wiskott-Aldrich syndrome, due to receive a stem cell transplant.

This clonotype was picked up a small number of times. The genes are TRBV27 and TRBJ2-1; 10 bases fit TRBD2. Germline V gives CDR1 MNHEY, CDR2 SMNVEV (reference sequence). Unmatched junction bases numbered 11, after V lost 2 bases and J lost 4 bases. The CDR3 runs 18 residues. CDR3 sequence: CASSLNPSGSARYNEQFF. The CDR3 DNA reads as TGTGCCAGCAGTTTAAATCCTAGCGGGAGTGCGAGGTACAATGAGCAGTTCTTC.

Written as DNA, the CDR3 is TGTGCCTGGAGTCGATTGGCGGTTCACAATGAGCAGTTCTTC. It codes for CAWSRLAVHNEQFF. V gene TRBV30 combines with J gene TRBJ2-1; no definite D call. Germline lookup yields CDR1 GTSNPN and CDR2 SVGIG (reference sequence). V lost 2 bases to trimming and J lost 5 bases, with 13 bases between them. CDR3 length equals 14 residues.

This clonotype came up a few times. The chain is built from TRBV20-1 and TRBJ2-7; TRBD2 is a possible D gene (6 bases). The CDR3 length is 15 residues. The germline CDR1 and CDR2 sequences are DFQATT and SNEGSKA (reference sequence). Deletions cut 0 bases from V and 2 bases from J, with 14 bases between. This chain's CDR3 is CSARDFLGGAYEQYF. The CDR3 nucleotides read TGCAGTGCTAGAGATTTCTTGGGAGGCGCCTACGAGCAGTACTTC.

This clonotype came up a few times. The CDR3, as DNA: TGCAGTGCCACGACCTCGATACCCGCGAAGGGTGGCAATCAGCCCCAGCATTTT. Protein sequence: CSATTSIPAKGGNQPQHF. The chain employs TRBV20-1 and TRBJ1-5; D ambiguous. V was shortened by 6 bases and J by 2 bases, with 26 bases between the two germline ends. The CDR3 extends over 18 amino acids. Germline CDR1 and CDR2: DFQATT and SNEGSKA (reference sequence).

This chain joins TRBV5-1 and TRBJ2-1; 8 nucleotides align to TRBD2. Germline CDR1 SGHRS, CDR2 YFSETQ. V lost 0 bases and J lost 2; bases outside the gene matches: 10. The CDR3 contains 18 residues. The CDR3 DNA sequence: TGCGCCAGCAGCTTGGCGGCGTTTGTCGGGAGGGCCTACAATGAGCAGTTCTTC. Translating gives CASSLAAFVGRAYNEQFF.

J is TRBJ2-3 and V is TRBV20-1; TRBD2 matches 8 bases. The J segment lost 3 bases and the V segment lost 2 bases, leaving 7 bases of the junction unmatched. This CDR3 spans 15 amino acids. The germline V gene encodes CDR1 DFQATT and CDR2 SNEGSKA (reference sequence). CDR3 loop: CSARLSGSGTDTQYF. Written as DNA, the CDR3 is TGCAGTGCTAGATTAAGCGGGAGTGGGACAGATACGCAGTATTTT.

This chain uses TRBV5-1 with TRBJ2-1, with a tentative D call TRBD2 (6 bases). The CDR3 is 16 amino acids. V was shortened by 0 bases and J by 4 bases, with 14 bases between the two germline ends. CDR1 and CDR2 (germline): SGHRS, YFSETQ. The CDR3 is CASSLAALALYNEQFF. CDR3 sequence (DNA): TGCGCCAGCAGCTTGGCAGCGCTAGCGCTGTACAATGAGCAGTTCTTC. Looking up the rest from reference TRBV5-1 and TRBJ2-1 gives the full variable domain: KAGVTQTPRYLIKTRGQQVTLSCSPISGHRSVSWYQQTPGQGLQFLFEYFSETQRNKGNFPGRFSGRQFSNSRSEMNVSTLELGDSALYLCASSLAALALYNEQFFGPGTRLTVL.

The J gene is TRBJ1-4, the V gene TRBV20-1; 7 bases fit TRBD1. Germline values: CDR1 DFQATT, CDR2 SNEGSKA (reference sequence). The ends lost 4 bases at V and 4 bases at J; junction bases unmatched: 6. The CDR3 runs to 14 residues. CDR3 in DNA: TGCAGTGCTACCCGGGACAGCCTTAATGAAAAACTGTTTTTT. Its translation: CSATRDSLNEKLFF.

The V call is TRBV12-3 or TRBV12-4, the J call TRBJ2-1, with 15 nucleotides matching TRBD2. The V and J ends lost 6 bases and 8 bases, in that order; junction bases with no gene match: 8. This CDR3 spans 16 amino acids. The CDR3 nucleotides read TGTGCCAGCAGCCGGACTAGCGGGAGGGCCTTAGATGAGCAGTTCTTC. Protein product: CASSRTSGRALDEQFF.

The genes are TRBV28 and TRBJ2-7; TRBD2 might be the D (7 bases). CDR3 length equals 14 residues. V was pared by 3 bases and J by 3 bases, with 12 bases between. Germline CDR1 and CDR2: MDHEN and SYDVKM. DNA of the CDR3: TGTGCCAGCAGTTTCTCAGGGGACTACTACGAGCAGTACTTC. Translating it yields CASSFSGDYYEQYF.

The rearrangement joins TRBV12-3 or TRBV12-4 to TRBJ1-3; D possibly corresponds to TRBD1 (6 bases). V lost 4 bases and J 4 bases, leaving 14 bases between the germline ends. The CDR3 runs to 15 residues. The CDR3 reads CASSSATGPGNTIYF. CDR3 DNA: TGTGCCAGCAGTTCAGCGACAGGACCCGGAAACACCATATATTTT.

This rearrangement joins TRBV11-2 to TRBJ2-2; maybe TRBD2 (6 bases). The V gene lost 1 base and the J gene lost 4 bases, with 13 bases spanning the gap. Germline values: CDR1 SGHAT, CDR2 FQNNGV. The CDR3 loop spans 16 amino acids. The CDR3 DNA is TGTGCCAGCAGCTTAGCGAGACTAGTAATCACCGGGGAGCTGTTTTTT. This codes for CASSLARLVITGELFF.

In its sample, this clonotype was seen a few times. The chain employs TRBV5-1 and TRBJ2-3; D is ambiguous. CDR1 SGHRS and CDR2 YFSETQ come from the germline V gene. This CDR3 contains 13 residues. The V end lost 4 bases, the J end lost 6 bases, and 12 bases lay between the germline ends. The CDR3 reads CASSPPTGDTQYF. As DNA, the CDR3 is TGCGCCAGCAGCCCTCCCACGGGTGATACGCAGTATTTT.

This clonotype was detected only a few times. The V call is TRBV6-6, the J call TRBJ2-5; TRBD2 matches 7 bases. The CDR3 has 13 residues. J gave up 2 bases and V 6 bases, and 3 bases lay outside the gene matches. CDR1 is MNHNY and CDR2 is SVGAGI in the germline V gene (reference sequence). CDR3 sequence reads: CASRRLAQETQYF. The CDR3 nucleotides read TGTGCCAGCAGGAGACTAGCACAAGAGACCCAGTACTTC.

The chain uses TRBV12-3 or TRBV12-4 and TRBJ1-2; 10 bases map to TRBD1. The trim removed 4 bases at V and 7 bases at J, leaving 9 bases unmatched. This CDR3 contains 15 residues. The CDR3 DNA is TGTGCCAGCAGTTCCCCCGGGACAGGGGTTGGTGGCTACACCTTC. Translated, it gives CASSSPGTGVGGYTF.

The chain is built from TRBV10-2 and TRBJ2-5; TRBD2 agrees at 9 bases. This CDR3 has 15 amino acids. Germline values: CDR1 WSHSY, CDR2 SAAADI. With 4 bases clipped from V and 5 bases from J, the junction kept 8 bases outside the gene matches. The CDR3 DNA reads as TGCGCCAGCAGTGGCACCCTAGCGGGATTGGAGACCCAGTACTTC. It translates to CASSGTLAGLETQYF.

The sample holds one count of this clonotype. The chain recombines TRBV20-1 with TRBJ2-6; the D is unclear. V gave up 6 bases and J gave up 0 bases, with 9 bases separating them. There are 14 residues in the CDR3. Germline values: CDR1 DFQATT, CDR2 SNEGSKA (reference sequence). The CDR3 sequence: CSALGYSGANVLTF. The CDR3, as DNA: TGCAGTGCGCTGGGGTACTCTGGGGCCAACGTCCTGACTTTC.

The V call is TRBV28, the J call TRBJ2-1; 12 positions agree with TRBD2. The germline CDR1 and CDR2 sequences are MDHEN and SYDVKM. The CDR3 is 17 amino acids. J was trimmed by 5 bases and V by 3 bases; bases with no gene match: 8. The chain's CDR3 is CASSFFLASGRDNEQFF. CDR3 DNA sequence: TGTGCCAGCAGTTTTTTTCTCGCTAGCGGGAGGGACAATGAGCAGTTCTTC.

This clonotype was detected only a few times. The chain has TRBV12-3 or TRBV12-4 and TRBJ2-3; 13 nucleotides match TRBD2. The CDR3 is 18 residues long. The V and J ends lost 5 bases and 1 base, in that order; junction bases with no gene match: 9. CDR3 loop: CASSPGLAGDVGTDTQYF. CDR3 nucleotide sequence: TGTGCCAGCAGTCCCGGACTAGCGGGAGACGTTGGCACAGATACGCAGTATTTT.

This clonotype was seen more than once but under ten times. This sequence joins TRBV29-1 and TRBJ2-1; weak D call: TRBD1 (6 bases). V lost 4 bases and J lost 6, with 22 bases in between. Germline loops: CDR1 SQVTM, CDR2 ANQGSEA. CDR3 length: 16 residues. The CDR3 protein is CSVVFRRGKWSNEQFF. The CDR3 nucleotides read TGCAGCGTTGTCTTCCGCAGGGGCAAGTGGAGCAATGAGCAGTTCTTC.

There are a few counts of this clonotype. The V gene is TRBV5-1, the J gene TRBJ2-3; D possibly corresponds to TRBD1 (6 bases). Germline CDR1 reads SGHRS; CDR2 reads YFSETQ. The length of the CDR3 is 14 residues. V lost 0 bases and J lost 5, with 10 bases in between. The DNA for the CDR3 is TGCGCCAGCAGCTTGGCGGCAGGGGAAGATACGCAGTATTTT. The encoded protein is CASSLAAGEDTQYF.

This clonotype has just a few counts. The chain is built from TRBV12-5 and TRBJ2-1; D call uncertain. The length of the CDR3 is 14 residues. With 5 bases removed from V and 2 bases from J, the gap between germline ends came to 10 bases. The germline V gene has CDR1 LGHNT and CDR2 FRNRAP. CDR3 sequence (DNA): TGTGCTAGTGGTGAAATTGTGGCCTACAATGAGCAGTTCTTC. Its protein is CASGEIVAYNEQFF.

This sequence joins TRBV6-1 and TRBJ2-3; 16 positions agree with TRBD2. The V gene's germline CDR1 is MNHNS and CDR2 SASEGT. This CDR3 contains 16 residues. Losses at the gene ends were 11 bases for V and 5 bases for J; bases not matched to a gene: 10. CDR3 sequence: CAGSGTSGRAGDTQYF. The DNA of the CDR3 is TGTGCCGGATCCGGGACTAGCGGGAGGGCTGGAGATACGCAGTATTTT.

This clonotype appeared a single time. An end of the junction does not agree with germline; a read error may underlie this. CDR3 residues: CSVRALESSYNEQFF. The CDR3 bases are TGCAGTGTTAGAGCTCTAGAGAGCTCCTACAATGAGCAGTTCTTC. The V gene is TRBV20-1, the J gene TRBJ2-1; D remains unclear. This CDR3 spans 15 amino acids. Germline CDR1 reads DFQATT; CDR2 reads SNEGSKA (reference sequence).

This clonotype was seen only once. The junction and the germline gene differ at one end; a read error may be behind it. J is TRBJ2-7 and V is TRBV20-1; D is perhaps TRBD1 (6 bases). Germline CDR1 DFQATT, CDR2 SNEGSKA (reference sequence). CDR3 length: 12 amino acids. The CDR3, as DNA: TGCAGTACTAGAGATTACAGGGTCGAGCAGTACTTC. Amino acid sequence: CSTRDYRVEQYF.

The rearrangement joins TRBV29-1 to TRBJ2-7; 10 positions agree with TRBD2. The germline gives CDR1 SQVTM, CDR2 ANQGSEA. There are 14 residues in the CDR3. V trimming: 4 bases; J trimming: 1 base; junction bases outside the gene matches: 4. The DNA of the CDR3 is TGCAGCGTTGGGAGAGCGGGAGGGTCCTACGAGCAGTACTTC. Protein: CSVGRAGGSYEQYF.